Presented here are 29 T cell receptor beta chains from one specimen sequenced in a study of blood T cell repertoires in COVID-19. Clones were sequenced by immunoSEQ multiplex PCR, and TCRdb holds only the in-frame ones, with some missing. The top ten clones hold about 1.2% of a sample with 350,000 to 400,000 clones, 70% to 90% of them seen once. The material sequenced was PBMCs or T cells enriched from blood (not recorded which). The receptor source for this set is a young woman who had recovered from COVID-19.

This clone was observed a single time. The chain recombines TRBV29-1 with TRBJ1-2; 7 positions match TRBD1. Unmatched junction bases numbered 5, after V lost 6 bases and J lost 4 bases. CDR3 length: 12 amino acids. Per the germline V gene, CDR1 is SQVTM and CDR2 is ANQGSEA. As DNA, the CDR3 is TGCAGCGTCTCCGGGACAGCCTATGGCTACACCTTC. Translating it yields CSVSGTAYGYTF.

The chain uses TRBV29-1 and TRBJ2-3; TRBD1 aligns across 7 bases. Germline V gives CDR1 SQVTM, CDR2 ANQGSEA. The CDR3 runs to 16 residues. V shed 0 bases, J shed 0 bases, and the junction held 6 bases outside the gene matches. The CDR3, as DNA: TGCAGCGTTGAAGAAGGTGGCAGGGGGAGCACAGATACGCAGTATTTT. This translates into CSVEEGGRGSTDTQYF.

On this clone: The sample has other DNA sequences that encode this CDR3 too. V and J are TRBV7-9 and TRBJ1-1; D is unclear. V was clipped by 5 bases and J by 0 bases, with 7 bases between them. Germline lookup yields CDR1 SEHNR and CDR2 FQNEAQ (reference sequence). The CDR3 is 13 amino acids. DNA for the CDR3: TGTGCCAGCAGCCCACTAGTGAACACTGAAGCTTTCTTT. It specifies CASSPLVNTEAFF.

CDR3 loop: CASSLEGTATLGYTF. The CDR3 bases are TGTGCCAGCAGCTTGGAAGGGACAGCGACTCTTGGCTACACCTTC. V gene TRBV5-4 combines with J gene TRBJ1-2; 7 nucleotides match TRBD1. The germline CDR1 and CDR2 sequences are SGHNT and YYREEE (reference sequence). This CDR3 is 15 amino acids long. With V trimmed by 0 bases and J by 7 bases, 9 bases remained unmatched.

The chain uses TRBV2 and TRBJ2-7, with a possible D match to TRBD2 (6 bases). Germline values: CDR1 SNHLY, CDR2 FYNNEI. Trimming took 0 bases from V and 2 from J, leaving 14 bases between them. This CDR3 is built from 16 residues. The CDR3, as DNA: TGTGCCAGCAGTGAAGCCCGCGGGACGGTTACCTACGAGCAGTACTTC. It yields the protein CASSEARGTVTYEQYF.

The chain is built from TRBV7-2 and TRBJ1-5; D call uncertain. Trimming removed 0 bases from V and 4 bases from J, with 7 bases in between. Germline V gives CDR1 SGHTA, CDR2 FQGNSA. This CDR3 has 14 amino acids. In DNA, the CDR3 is TGTGCCAGCAGCTTAGCCAGGCTTAATCAGCCCCAGCATTTT. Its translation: CASSLARLNQPQHF.

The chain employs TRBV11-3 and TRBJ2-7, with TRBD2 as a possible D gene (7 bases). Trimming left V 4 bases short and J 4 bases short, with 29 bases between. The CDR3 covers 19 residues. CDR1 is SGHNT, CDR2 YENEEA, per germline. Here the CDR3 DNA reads TGTGCCAGCAGCTCCCCTCGGGGGGCGTATCGACCAGTTAGTTACGAGCAGTACTTC. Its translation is CASSSPRGAYRPVSYEQYF. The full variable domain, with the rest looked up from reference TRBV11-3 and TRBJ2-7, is EAGVVQSPRYKIIEKKQPVAFWCNPISGHNTLYWYLQNLGQGPELLIRYENEEAVDDSQLPKDRFSAERLKGVDSTLKIQPAELGDSAVYLCASSSPRGAYRPVSYEQYFGPGTRLTVT.

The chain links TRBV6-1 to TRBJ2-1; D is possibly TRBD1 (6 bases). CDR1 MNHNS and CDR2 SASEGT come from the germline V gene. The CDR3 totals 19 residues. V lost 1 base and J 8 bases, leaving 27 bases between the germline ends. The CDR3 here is CASSEEETSFGGPRYEQFF. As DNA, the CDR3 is TGTGCCAGCAGTGAAGAAGAGACGTCGTTTGGGGGCCCTCGTTATGAGCAGTTCTTC.

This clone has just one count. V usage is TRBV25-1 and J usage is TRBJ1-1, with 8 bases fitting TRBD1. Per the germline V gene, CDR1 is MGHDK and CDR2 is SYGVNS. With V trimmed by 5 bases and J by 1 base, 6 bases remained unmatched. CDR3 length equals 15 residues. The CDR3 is CASSPIDRGNTEAFF. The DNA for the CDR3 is TGTGCCAGCAGTCCCATTGACAGGGGGAACACTGAAGCTTTCTTT.

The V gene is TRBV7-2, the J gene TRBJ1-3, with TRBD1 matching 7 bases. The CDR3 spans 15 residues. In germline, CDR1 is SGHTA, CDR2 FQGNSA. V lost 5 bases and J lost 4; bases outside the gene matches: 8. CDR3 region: CASSPDRAFGNTIYF. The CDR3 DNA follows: TGTGCCAGCAGCCCTGACAGGGCCTTCGGAAACACCATATATTTT.

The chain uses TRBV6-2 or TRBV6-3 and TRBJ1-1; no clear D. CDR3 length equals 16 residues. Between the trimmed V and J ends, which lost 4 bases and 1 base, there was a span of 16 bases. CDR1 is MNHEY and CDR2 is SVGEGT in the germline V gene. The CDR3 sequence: CASSFLLRHPNTEAFF. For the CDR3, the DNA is TGTGCCAGCAGTTTCCTCCTGAGACACCCGAACACTGAAGCTTTCTTT.

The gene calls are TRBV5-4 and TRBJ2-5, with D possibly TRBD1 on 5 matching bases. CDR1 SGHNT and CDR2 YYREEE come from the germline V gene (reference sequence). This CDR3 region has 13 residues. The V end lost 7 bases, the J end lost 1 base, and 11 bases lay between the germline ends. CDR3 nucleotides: TGTGCCAGCGGTCAGGGATCCCAAGAGACCCAGTACTTC. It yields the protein CASGQGSQETQYF. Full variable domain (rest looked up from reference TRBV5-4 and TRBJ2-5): ETGVTQSPTHLIKTRGQQVTLRCSSQSGHNTVSWYQQALGQGPQFIFQYYREEENGRGNFPPRFSGLQFPNYSSELNVNALELDDSALYLCASGQGSQETQYFGPGTRLLVL.

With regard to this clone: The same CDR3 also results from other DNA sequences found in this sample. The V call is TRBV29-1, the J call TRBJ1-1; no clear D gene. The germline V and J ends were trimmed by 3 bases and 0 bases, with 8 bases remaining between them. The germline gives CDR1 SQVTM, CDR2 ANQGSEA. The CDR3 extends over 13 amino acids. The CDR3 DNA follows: TGCAGCGTTGACAGGCGTATGAACACTGAAGCTTTCTTT. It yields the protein CSVDRRMNTEAFF.

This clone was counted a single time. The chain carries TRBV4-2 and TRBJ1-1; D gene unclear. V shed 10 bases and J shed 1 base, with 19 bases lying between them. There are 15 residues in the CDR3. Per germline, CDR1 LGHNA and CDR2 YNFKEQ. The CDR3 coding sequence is TGTGCCATCCGGGTACAAGCGGAAGGGAACACTGAAGCTTTCTTT. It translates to CAIRVQAEGNTEAFF.

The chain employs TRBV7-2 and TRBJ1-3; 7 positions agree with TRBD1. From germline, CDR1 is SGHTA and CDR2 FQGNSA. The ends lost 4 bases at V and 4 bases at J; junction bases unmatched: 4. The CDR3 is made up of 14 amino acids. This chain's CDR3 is CASSSPGQGNTIYF. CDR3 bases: TGTGCCAGCAGCTCTCCGGGACAGGGAAACACCATATATTTT.

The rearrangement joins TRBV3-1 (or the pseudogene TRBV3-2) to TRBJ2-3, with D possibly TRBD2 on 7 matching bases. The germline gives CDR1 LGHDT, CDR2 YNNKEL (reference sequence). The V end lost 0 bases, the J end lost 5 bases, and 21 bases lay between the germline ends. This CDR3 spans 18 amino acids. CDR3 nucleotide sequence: TGTGCCAGCAGCCAAGATGGGGGGGGCGGTCGAGAAGGAGATACGCAGTATTTT. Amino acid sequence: CASSQDGGGGREGDTQYF.

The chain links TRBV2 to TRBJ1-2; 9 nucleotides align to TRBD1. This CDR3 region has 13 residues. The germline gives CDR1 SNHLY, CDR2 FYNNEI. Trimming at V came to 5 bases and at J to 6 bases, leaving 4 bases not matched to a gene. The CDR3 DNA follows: TGTGCCAGCAGTTTGGGACAGGGAAATGGCTACACCTTC. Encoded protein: CASSLGQGNGYTF.

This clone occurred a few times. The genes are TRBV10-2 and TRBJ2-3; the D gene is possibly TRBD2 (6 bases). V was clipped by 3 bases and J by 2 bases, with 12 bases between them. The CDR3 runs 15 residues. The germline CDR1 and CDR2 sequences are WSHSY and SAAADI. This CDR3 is CASSDYGGNTDTQYF. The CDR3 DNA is TGCGCCAGCAGTGATTACGGGGGAAACACAGATACGCAGTATTTT.

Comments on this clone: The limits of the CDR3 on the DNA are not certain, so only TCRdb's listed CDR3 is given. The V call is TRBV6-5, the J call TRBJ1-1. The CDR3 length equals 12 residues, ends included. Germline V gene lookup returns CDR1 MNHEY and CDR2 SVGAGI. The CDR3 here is CASSSSGSEAFF.

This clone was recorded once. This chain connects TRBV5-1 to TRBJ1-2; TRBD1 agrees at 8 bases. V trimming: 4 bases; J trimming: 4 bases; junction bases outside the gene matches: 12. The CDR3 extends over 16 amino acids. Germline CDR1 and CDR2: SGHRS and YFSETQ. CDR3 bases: TGCGCCAGCAGCACACAAAACAGGGGGGCAGGCTATGGCTACACCTTC. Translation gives CASSTQNRGAGYGYTF.

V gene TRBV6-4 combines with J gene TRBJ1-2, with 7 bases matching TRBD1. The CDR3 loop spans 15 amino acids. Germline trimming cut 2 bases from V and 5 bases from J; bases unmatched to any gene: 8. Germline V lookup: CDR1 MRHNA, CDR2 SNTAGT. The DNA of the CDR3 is TGTGCCAGCAGTGACAACCCCGACAGGGTTTATGGCTACACCTTC. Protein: CASSDNPDRVYGYTF.

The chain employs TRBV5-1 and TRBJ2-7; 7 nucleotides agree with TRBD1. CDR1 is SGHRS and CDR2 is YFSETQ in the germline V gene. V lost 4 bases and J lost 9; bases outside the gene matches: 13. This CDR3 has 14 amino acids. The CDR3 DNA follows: TGCGCCAGCAGCGGCGGACAGGTCCATGGAGGGCAGTACTTC. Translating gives CASSGGQVHGGQYF.

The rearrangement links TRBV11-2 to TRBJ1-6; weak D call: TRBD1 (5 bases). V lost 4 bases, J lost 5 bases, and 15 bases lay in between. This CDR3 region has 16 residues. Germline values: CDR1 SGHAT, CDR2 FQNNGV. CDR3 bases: TGTGCCAGCAGCTCCTACGGGACTGATAATAATTCACCCCTCCACTTT. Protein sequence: CASSSYGTDNNSPLHF.

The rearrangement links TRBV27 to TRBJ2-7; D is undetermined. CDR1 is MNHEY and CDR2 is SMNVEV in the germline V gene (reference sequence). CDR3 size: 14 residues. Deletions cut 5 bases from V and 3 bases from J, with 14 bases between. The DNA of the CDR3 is TGTGCCAGCAGTCCCCGACCTAGGCTCTACGAGCAGTACTTC. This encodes CASSPRPRLYEQYF.

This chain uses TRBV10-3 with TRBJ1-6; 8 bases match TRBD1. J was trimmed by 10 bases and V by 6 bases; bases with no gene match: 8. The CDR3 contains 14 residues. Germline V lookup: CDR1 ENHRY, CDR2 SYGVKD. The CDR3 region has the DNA TGTGCCATCAGCTTGGGACAGGTAAACTCACCCCTCCACTTT. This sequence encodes CAISLGQVNSPLHF.

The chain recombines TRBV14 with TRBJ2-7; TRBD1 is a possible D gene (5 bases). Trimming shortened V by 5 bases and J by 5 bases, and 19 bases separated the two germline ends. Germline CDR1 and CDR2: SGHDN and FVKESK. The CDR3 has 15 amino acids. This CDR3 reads CASSKGVRVIDEQYF. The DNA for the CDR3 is TGTGCCAGCAGCAAAGGGGTCAGGGTTATCGACGAGCAGTACTTC.

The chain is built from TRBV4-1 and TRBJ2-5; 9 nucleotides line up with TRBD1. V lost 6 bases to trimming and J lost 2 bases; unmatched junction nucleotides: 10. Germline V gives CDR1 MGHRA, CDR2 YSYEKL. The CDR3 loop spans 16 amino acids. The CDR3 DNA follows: TGCGCCAGCAGTCTCAAAAGGACAGGGGCTCAAGAGACCCAGTACTTC. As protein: CASSLKRTGAQETQYF.

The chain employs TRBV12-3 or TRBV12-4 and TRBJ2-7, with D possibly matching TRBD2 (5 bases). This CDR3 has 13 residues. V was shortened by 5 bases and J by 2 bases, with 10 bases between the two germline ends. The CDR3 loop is CASSGSFAYEQYF. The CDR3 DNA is TGTGCCAGCAGTGGGAGTTTTGCCTACGAGCAGTACTTC.

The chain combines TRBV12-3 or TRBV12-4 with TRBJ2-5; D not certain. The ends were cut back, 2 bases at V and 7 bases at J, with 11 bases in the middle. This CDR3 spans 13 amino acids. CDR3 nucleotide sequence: TGTGCCAGCAGTTTATCTAGTGGTAGGACCCAGTACTTC. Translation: CASSLSSGRTQYF.